One sample yielded the 29 T cell receptor beta chains listed below, sequenced in a study of cytomegalovirus exposure and HLA in healthy donors. In the PCR, 60 Vbeta and 13 Jbeta primers were used. Sequencing used immunoSEQ multiplex PCR; TCRdb keeps in-frame clones, though not all of them. The profile shows around 120,000 clones, roughly 80% of them singletons. Sequencing was performed on PBMCs. Receptors were obtained from a man between 25 and 39 years old in good health and CMV-seronegative.

This rearrangement joins TRBV10-3 to TRBJ2-1; TRBD2 agrees at 8 bases. V was pared by 6 bases and J by 6 bases, with 10 bases of the junction left unmatched. The germline gives CDR1 ENHRY, CDR2 SYGVKD. CDR3 length equals 15 residues. CDR3 DNA sequence: TGTGCCATCAGCGATCCGGGGGGGCTCGGCAATGAGCAGTTCTTC. It codes for CAISDPGGLGNEQFF.

The chain joins TRBV7-9 to TRBJ2-3; maybe TRBD2 (6 bases). The V gene lost 5 bases and the J gene lost 2 bases, with 14 bases spanning the gap. The CDR3 is 15 residues long. CDR1 SEHNR and CDR2 FQNEAQ come from the germline V gene (reference sequence). The CDR3 region is CASSNLEGFTDTQYF. The CDR3 nucleotides read TGTGCCAGCAGCAACTTGGAGGGGTTCACAGATACGCAGTATTTT.

Notes on this clone: As the CDR3 is not closed by the conserved phenylalanine or tryptophan, this likely results from a read error. The chain is built from TRBV7-2 and TRBJ2-7; 14 bases fit TRBD2. V shed 1 base, J shed 7 bases, and the junction held 3 bases outside the gene matches. Germline CDR1 SGHTA, CDR2 FQGNSA. CDR3 length equals 15 residues. The CDR3 loop is CASSLGTSGGREQYL. As DNA, the CDR3 is TGTGCCAGCAGCTTAGGGACTAGCGGGGGGAGGGAGCAGTACCTC.

As DNA, the CDR3 is TGTGCCAGCAGCGTGGGACTTGACGTTGGTAGTGAGCAGTTCTTC. This codes for CASSVGLDVGSEQFF. The chain couples TRBV9 to TRBJ2-1; tentative D call: TRBD2 (6 bases). Between the trimmed V and J ends, which lost 2 bases and 9 bases, there was a span of 18 bases. The CDR3 spans 15 residues. CDR1 and CDR2 (germline): SGDLS, YYNGEE.

V usage is TRBV5-4 and J usage is TRBJ2-2; D possibly corresponds to TRBD2 (5 bases). Germline assignment: CDR1 SGHNT and CDR2 YYREEE (reference sequence). The V gene lost 4 bases and the J gene lost 3 bases, with 7 bases spanning the gap. The CDR3 covers 13 residues. CDR3 sequence: CASSLGDTGELFF. The CDR3 bases are TGTGCCAGCAGCCTGGGAGACACCGGGGAGCTGTTTTTT.

The chain uses TRBV4-1 and TRBJ2-5, with 10 bases that match TRBD1. V dropped 3 bases and J dropped 5; count of bases not matched to a gene: 3. CDR1 MGHRA and CDR2 YSYEKL come from the germline V gene. This CDR3 has 14 residues. CDR3 nucleotide sequence: TGCGCCAGCAGCCAGGGACAGGGGTGGGAGACCCAGTACTTC. This sequence encodes CASSQGQGWETQYF.

V is TRBV18 and J is TRBJ2-1; 8 bases line up with TRBD2. Trimming at V came to 3 bases and at J to 8 bases, leaving 9 bases not matched to a gene. This CDR3 has 15 residues. Germline CDR1 reads KGHSH; CDR2 reads LQKENI. CDR3 loop: CASSPAGGGRDEQFF. The DNA of the CDR3 is TGTGCCAGCTCACCCGCGGGGGGCGGGCGGGATGAGCAGTTCTTC.

The CDR3: CASSLDLRGRIYGYTF. For the CDR3, the DNA is TGTGCCAGCAGCTTAGATCTCCGGGGGAGGATTTATGGCTACACCTTC. The chain couples TRBV7-2 to TRBJ1-2; TRBD1 might be the D (5 bases). The CDR3 extends over 16 amino acids. Trimming left V 1 base short and J 5 bases short, with 17 bases between. The germline V gene encodes CDR1 SGHTA and CDR2 FQGNSA. The full variable domain, in which reference TRBV7-2 and TRBJ1-2 provide the parts outside the CDR3, is GAGVSQSPSNKVTEKGKDVELRCDPISGHTALYWYRQSLGQGLEFLIYFQGNSAPDKSGLPSDRFSAERTGGSVSTLTIQRTQQEDSAVYLCASSLDLRGRIYGYTFGSGTRLTVV.

This clone was counted between two and nine times. In nucleotides, the CDR3 is TGTGCCAGCAGTTACTCGACGGGGGGTAGGGACACTGAAGCTTTCTTT. Its translation: CASSYSTGGRDTEAFF. The rearrangement uses TRBV6-5 and TRBJ1-1; the D gene is possibly TRBD1 (5 bases). The length of the CDR3 is 16 residues. CDR1 is MNHEY and CDR2 is SVGAGI in the germline V gene. V was pared by 0 bases and J by 3 bases, with 14 bases between.

This clone appeared once. J is TRBJ1-1 and V is TRBV5-1, with 7 positions matching TRBD1. Trimming at V came to 5 bases and at J to 2 bases, leaving 9 bases not matched to a gene. CDR3 size: 15 residues. In germline, CDR1 is SGHRS, CDR2 YFSETQ. CDR3 DNA: TGCGCCAGCAGAAGACAGGGAACTAGTAACACTGAAGCTTTCTTT. Protein product: CASRRQGTSNTEAFF.

CDR3 sequence reads: CASSYYTGGSSPLHF. CDR3 in DNA: TGTGCCAGCAGTTACTATACAGGGGGGAGCTCACCCCTCCACTTT. The V call is TRBV6-5, the J call TRBJ1-6, with 8 bases matching TRBD1. Germline V gene lookup returns CDR1 MNHEY and CDR2 SVGAGI. The CDR3 has 15 amino acids. The J segment lost 10 bases and the V segment lost 1 base, leaving 6 bases of the junction unmatched.

The chain recombines TRBV4-2 with TRBJ1-3; D call uncertain. V was pared by 0 bases and J by 0 bases, with 6 bases between. The germline V gene encodes CDR1 LGHNA and CDR2 YNFKEQ. CDR3 length: 15 residues. CDR3 sequence (DNA): TGTGCCAGCAGCCAAGATAAACACTCTGGAAACACCATATATTTT. Translated: CASSQDKHSGNTIYF.

The chain carries TRBV2 and TRBJ2-1; TRBD1 aligns across 7 bases. V lost 7 bases to trimming and J lost 4 bases; unmatched junction nucleotides: 13. Germline-derived CDR1 and CDR2 are SNHLY and FYNNEI. CDR3 size: 16 residues. CDR3 residues: CASMLPGQHNYNEQFF. CDR3 DNA: TGTGCCAGCATGCTCCCGGGACAGCATAATTACAATGAGCAGTTCTTC.

Turning to this clone: The sample has other DNA sequences that encode this CDR3 too. V and J are TRBV6-5 and TRBJ1-1; no definite D call. Germline CDR1 and CDR2: MNHEY and SVGAGI. The CDR3 sequence is 13 residues long. Trimming removed 0 bases from V and 1 base from J, with 3 bases in between. CDR3 DNA: TGTGCCAGCAGTTACTCACAGAACACTGAAGCTTTCTTT. This encodes CASSYSQNTEAFF.

This chain joins TRBV28 and TRBJ2-1; TRBD2 aligns across 8 bases. The CDR3 length is 12 residues. Germline CDR1 and CDR2: MDHEN and SYDVKM. J gave up 15 bases and V 10 bases, and 14 bases lay outside the gene matches. The CDR3 here is CANLTRAGEPFF. The CDR3 DNA reads as TGTGCCAACCTAACGCGAGCGGGAGAACCGTTCTTC.

The rearrangement links TRBV28 to TRBJ1-2, with 9 bases matching TRBD1. The CDR3 runs 13 residues. Germline V lookup: CDR1 MDHEN, CDR2 SYDVKM. Unmatched junction bases numbered 3, after V lost 6 bases and J lost 4 bases. The chain's CDR3 is CASRQGAAYGYTF. The CDR3, as DNA: TGTGCCAGCAGACAGGGGGCGGCCTATGGCTACACCTTC.

The rearrangement links TRBV1 to TRBJ2-1; the D call in the table, TRBD1, was not verified against the DNA. TRBV1 counts as a pseudogene. This CDR3 comprises 15 residues. CDR3 sequence: CTSSSPGQRTNEQFF. The CDR3 DNA is TGCACCAGCAGCTCTCCGGGACAGAGGACGAATGAGCAGTTCTTC.

In this sample, this clone turned up a few times. The CDR3 bases are TGTGCCAGCAGTTACTCGAGAAGGGGAGGCTCCTACGAGCAGTACTTC. This encodes CASSYSRRGGSYEQYF. The rearrangement links TRBV6-6 to TRBJ2-5; D may be TRBD2 (6 bases). The J call is uncertain, as TRBJ2-7 better fits the DNA end. In germline, CDR1 is MNHNY, CDR2 SVGAGI (reference sequence). The CDR3 runs 16 residues.

This chain links TRBV27 with TRBJ2-7; TRBD2 matches at 8 bases. The CDR3 spans 14 residues. Germline CDR1 is MNHEY and CDR2 is SMNVEV (reference sequence). V lost 2 bases, J lost 6 bases, and 6 bases stayed unmatched. CDR3 in amino acids: CASSLLGGASEQYF. The CDR3 DNA is TGTGCCAGCAGTTTACTCGGGGGGGCATCCGAGCAGTACTTC.

The V gene is TRBV7-9, the J gene TRBJ2-7; 9 positions match TRBD1. The CDR3 consists of 14 residues. V shed 5 bases and J 6 bases; nucleotides not matched to a gene: 8. Germline V gives CDR1 SEHNR, CDR2 FQNEAQ (reference sequence). CDR3 sequence reads: CASSPRGQGFEQYF. In nucleotides, the CDR3 is TGTGCCAGCAGCCCCCGAGGACAGGGGTTCGAGCAGTACTTC.

The rearrangement uses TRBV7-6 and TRBJ1-6, with a tentative D call TRBD1 (6 bases). V lost 5 bases to trimming and J lost 8 bases, with 10 bases between them. This CDR3 is 13 amino acids long. CDR1 SGHVS and CDR2 FNYEAQ come from the germline V gene. In DNA form, the CDR3 reads TGTGCCAGCAGCAAACAGGGTTATTCACCCCTCCACTTT. It is translated as CASSKQGYSPLHF.

J is TRBJ2-5 and V is TRBV27; D remains unclear. This CDR3 contains 13 residues. Germline V gene sequence: CDR1 MNHEY, CDR2 SMNVEV (reference sequence). Trimming pared 5 bases from V and 4 bases from J, leaving 11 bases between. CDR3 DNA: TGTGCCAGCAGTCCCCCCTTCGGAGAGACCCAGTACTTC. It translates to CASSPPFGETQYF.

This clone was seen a single time. The J gene is TRBJ1-5, the V gene TRBV30; D is uncertain. This CDR3 contains 12 residues. V was clipped by 0 bases and J by 5 bases, with 5 bases between them. Germline lookup yields CDR1 GTSNPN and CDR2 SVGIG (reference sequence). CDR3 coding DNA: TGTGCCTGGAGTGTACTGGATCAGCCCCAGCATTTT. This gives the protein CAWSVLDQPQHF. Filled out from reference TRBV30 and TRBJ1-5, the complete variable domain reads SQTIHQWPATLVQPVGSPLSLECTVEGTSNPNLYWYRQAAGRGLQLLFYSVGIGQISSEVPQNLSASRPQDRQFILSSKKLLLSDSGFYLCAWSVLDQPQHFGDGTRLSIL.

The chain combines TRBV5-4 with TRBJ2-2; D is unclear. With 10 bases removed from V and 6 bases from J, the gap between germline ends came to 10 bases. This CDR3 comprises 11 residues. Germline CDR1 and CDR2: SGHNT and YYREEE (reference sequence). CDR3 in DNA: TGTGCCGCTCGCGAGTCCGGGGAGCTGTTTTTT. Protein: CAARESGELFF.

The J gene is TRBJ1-1, the V gene TRBV9; perhaps TRBD1 as D (6 bases). Looked up from germline, CDR1 is SGDLS and CDR2 is YYNGEE. The CDR3 is made up of 15 amino acids. V was shortened by 0 bases and J by 1 base, with 10 bases between the two germline ends. The CDR3 loop is CASSVGLGGNTEAFF. Here the CDR3 DNA reads TGTGCCAGCAGCGTAGGATTAGGGGGGAACACTGAAGCTTTCTTT.

This rearrangement joins TRBV5-6 to TRBJ1-2; D gene unclear. The germline V gene has CDR1 SGHDT and CDR2 YYEEEE. V lost 3 bases to trimming and J lost 3 bases, with 15 bases between them. The CDR3 is 15 residues long. The CDR3 here is CASSSIRRSDYGYTF. CDR3 in DNA: TGTGCCAGCAGCTCGATCCGGAGGAGCGACTATGGCTACACCTTC.

V is TRBV5-1 and J is TRBJ2-3; 9 bases are a match to TRBD2. The CDR3 extends over 16 amino acids. V lost 4 bases and J lost 2; bases outside the gene matches: 8. Germline V gene data show CDR1 as SGHRS and CDR2 as YFSETQ. The CDR3 DNA follows: TGCGCCAGCAGCCCAAGCGGGGGGCTTCCCACAGATACGCAGTATTTT. The encoded protein is CASSPSGGLPTDTQYF.

The CDR3 sequence is CASNGHLGYNEQFF. Written as DNA, the CDR3 is TGCGCCAGCAACGGACACCTGGGGTACAATGAGCAGTTCTTC. The genes are TRBV5-1 and TRBJ2-1; D possibly corresponds to TRBD1 (5 bases). Per the germline V gene, CDR1 is SGHRS and CDR2 is YFSETQ. The CDR3 is made up of 14 amino acids. Trimming took off 6 bases at V and 4 bases at J, with 14 bases between the two ends.

The chain has TRBV7-9 and TRBJ2-5; the D gene is possibly TRBD1 (5 bases). Trimming left V 1 base short and J 1 base short, with 7 bases between. Germline assignment: CDR1 SEHNR and CDR2 FQNEAQ (reference sequence). The CDR3 contains 14 residues. CDR3 in amino acids: CASSLGQGQETQYF. The CDR3 DNA sequence: TGTGCCAGCAGCTTAGGGCAGGGCCAAGAGACCCAGTACTTC.